The rows below give T cell receptor beta chains drawn from one sample of a study of tumor and adjacent non-tumor tissue in lung cancer. TCRdb called the multiplex PCR reads again in MiXCR, with one record for every CDR3 protein. The sample holds roughly 49,000 distinct CDR3 sequences, 74% seen once. Sequencing used distant non-tumor lung tissue. The receptor set was obtained from an older woman with non-small cell lung cancer. Both conserved end residues are part of each CDR3. Fields, in order: J gene, clone size, V gene, D gene, CDR3 DNA, CDR3 protein. The D gene is left open where the match is weak. Some rows have no size entry. The others give once, few or many, or a class for an expanded clone.

j_call: TRBJ2-4; clone_size: -; v_call: TRBV4-3; d_call: -; cdr3_nt: TGCACCAGCAGCCAAGATATTGGAGAATTGGGTCAAAACATTCAGTACTTC; cdr3_aa: CTSSQDIGELGQNIQYF
j_call: TRBJ2-5; clone_size: many; v_call: TRBV5-4; d_call: -; cdr3_nt: TGTGCCAGCAGCTTGGTCAGCCAAGAGACCCAGTACTTC; cdr3_aa: CASSLVSQETQYF
j_call: TRBJ1-1; clone_size: once; v_call: TRBV6-1; d_call: -; cdr3_nt: TGTGCCAGCACTGGGTACCCGGGACATGGCCTTTCGAACACTGAAGCTTTCTTT; cdr3_aa: CASTGYPGHGLSNTEAFF
j_call: TRBJ1-1; clone_size: few; v_call: TRBV19; d_call: -; cdr3_nt: TGTGCCAGTAGCAGACTGGCAGGGAACACTGAAGCTTTCTTT; cdr3_aa: CASSRLAGNTEAFF
j_call: TRBJ2-7; clone_size: -; v_call: TRBV4-2; d_call: TRBD2; cdr3_nt: TGTGCCAGCAGCTCCGGGGCTAGCGGGGGTGACTACGAGCAGTACTTC; cdr3_aa: CASSSGASGGDYEQYF
j_call: TRBJ2-7; clone_size: -; v_call: TRBV4-3; d_call: -; cdr3_nt: TGCGCCAGCAGCCGACCCTCAGTGGCAGGCTTCTCCTACGAGCAGTACTTC; cdr3_aa: CASSRPSVAGFSYEQYF
j_call: TRBJ2-1; clone_size: many; v_call: TRBV5-4; d_call: TRBD1; cdr3_nt: TGTGCCAGCAGCCCTGGACAGGGGGCCTACAATGAGCAGTTCTTC; cdr3_aa: CASSPGQGAYNEQFF
j_call: TRBJ2-5; clone_size: -; v_call: TRBV12-3/TRBV12-4; d_call: TRBD1; cdr3_nt: TGTGCCAGTAGGGACGGACAGGCCCTGTACCTAGAGACCCAGTACTTC; cdr3_aa: CASRDGQALYLETQYF
j_call: TRBJ2-1; clone_size: -; v_call: TRBV7-8; d_call: -; cdr3_nt: TGTGCCAGCAGCCCCCCAGGGGCTAGCGAGCAGTCCTTC; cdr3_aa: CASSPPGASEQSF
j_call: TRBJ2-3; clone_size: medium-sized; v_call: TRBV10-1; d_call: -; cdr3_nt: TGCGCCAGCAGTGAAGAGGAACTAGCCGCGGATACGCAGTATTTT; cdr3_aa: CASSEEELAADTQYF
j_call: TRBJ2-7; clone_size: medium-sized; v_call: TRBV12-3/TRBV12-4; d_call: -; cdr3_nt: TGTGCCAGCAGTTCTCTGGGGGGAACCTACGAGCAGTACTTC; cdr3_aa: CASSSLGGTYEQYF
j_call: TRBJ2-5; clone_size: -; v_call: TRBV20-1; d_call: TRBD2; cdr3_nt: TGCAGTCCTAGAGATCAGGAAGCGGGGTGGGAGACCCTGTACTTC; cdr3_aa: CSPRDQEAGWETLYF
j_call: TRBJ2-1; clone_size: -; v_call: TRBV6-2/TRBV6-3; d_call: TRBD1; cdr3_nt: TGTGCCAGCAGTCACCGACAGGGTCTAGATTACAGTGGGCAGTTCTTC; cdr3_aa: CASSHRQGLDYSGQFF
j_call: TRBJ2-7; clone_size: -; v_call: TRBV6-7; d_call: -; cdr3_nt: TGTGCCAGCAGTTGCTCGTACATGGGGTCCTACGAGCAGTACTTC; cdr3_aa: CASSCSYMGSYEQYF
j_call: TRBJ2-7; clone_size: -; v_call: TRBV28; d_call: TRBD2; cdr3_nt: TGTGCCAGCAGTCTGGGACTAGCAGGAACTAATCCCTCCTACGAGCAGTACTTC; cdr3_aa: CASSLGLAGTNPSYEQYF
j_call: TRBJ2-3; clone_size: once; v_call: TRBV12-3/TRBV12-4; d_call: -; cdr3_nt: TGTGCCAGCAGTCCCGGCCCGCAGAAGGGTAATCAGGCAGATACGCAGTATTTT; cdr3_aa: CASSPGPQKGNQADTQYF
j_call: TRBJ2-1; clone_size: once; v_call: TRBV11-3; d_call: TRBD2; cdr3_nt: TGTGCCAGCAGCCGCCAGGGACTAGCGGGGGGAAGGTCCTACGTTAAGCAGTTCTTC; cdr3_aa: CASSRQGLAGGRSYVKQFF